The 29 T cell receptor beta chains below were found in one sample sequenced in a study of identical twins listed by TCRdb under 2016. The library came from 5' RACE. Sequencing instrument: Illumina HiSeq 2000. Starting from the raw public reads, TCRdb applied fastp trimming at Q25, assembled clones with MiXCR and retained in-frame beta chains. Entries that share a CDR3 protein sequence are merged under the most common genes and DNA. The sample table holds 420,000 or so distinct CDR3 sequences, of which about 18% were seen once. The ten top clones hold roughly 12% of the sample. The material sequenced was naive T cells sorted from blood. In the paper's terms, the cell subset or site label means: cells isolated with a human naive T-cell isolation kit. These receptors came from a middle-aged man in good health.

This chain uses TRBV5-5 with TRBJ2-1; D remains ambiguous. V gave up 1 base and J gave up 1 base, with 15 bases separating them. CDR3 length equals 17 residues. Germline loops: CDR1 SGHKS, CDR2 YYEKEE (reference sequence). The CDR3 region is CASSLNLLIGSYNEQFF. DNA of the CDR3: TGTGCCAGCAGCTTGAATCTGTTGATTGGGTCCTACAATGAGCAGTTCTTC.

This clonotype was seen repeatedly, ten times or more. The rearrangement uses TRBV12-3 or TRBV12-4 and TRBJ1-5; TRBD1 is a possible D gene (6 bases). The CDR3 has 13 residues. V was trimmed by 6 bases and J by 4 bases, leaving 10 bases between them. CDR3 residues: CASRKQGNQPQHF. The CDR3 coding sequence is TGTGCCAGCAGGAAGCAGGGGAATCAGCCCCAGCATTTT.

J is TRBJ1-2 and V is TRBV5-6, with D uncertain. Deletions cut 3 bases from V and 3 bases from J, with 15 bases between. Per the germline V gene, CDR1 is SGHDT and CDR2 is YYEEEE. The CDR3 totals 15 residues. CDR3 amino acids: CASSSSSGGYYGYTF. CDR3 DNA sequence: TGTGCCAGCAGCTCCTCAAGCGGCGGATACTATGGCTACACCTTC.

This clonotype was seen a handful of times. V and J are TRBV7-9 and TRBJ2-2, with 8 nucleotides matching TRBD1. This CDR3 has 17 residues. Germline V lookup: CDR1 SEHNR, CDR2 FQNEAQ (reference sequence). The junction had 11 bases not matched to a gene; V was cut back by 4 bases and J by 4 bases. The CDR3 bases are TGTGCCAGCAGCTCCTATCCCGGGACAGGAAGCACCGGGGAGCTGTTTTTT. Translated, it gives CASSSYPGTGSTGELFF.

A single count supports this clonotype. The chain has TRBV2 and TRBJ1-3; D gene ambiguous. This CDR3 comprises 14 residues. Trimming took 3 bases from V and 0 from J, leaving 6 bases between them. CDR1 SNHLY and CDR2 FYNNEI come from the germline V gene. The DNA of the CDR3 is TGTGCCAGCAGTGATTGGCGCTCTGGAAACACCATATATTTT. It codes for CASSDWRSGNTIYF.

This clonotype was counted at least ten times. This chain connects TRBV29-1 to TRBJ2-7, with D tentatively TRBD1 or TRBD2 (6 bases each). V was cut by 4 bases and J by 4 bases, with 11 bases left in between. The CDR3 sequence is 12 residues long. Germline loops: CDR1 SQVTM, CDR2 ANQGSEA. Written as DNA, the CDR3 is TGCAGCGTTGCGGAGGGGGGTTACGAGCAGTACTTC. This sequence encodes CSVAEGGYEQYF.

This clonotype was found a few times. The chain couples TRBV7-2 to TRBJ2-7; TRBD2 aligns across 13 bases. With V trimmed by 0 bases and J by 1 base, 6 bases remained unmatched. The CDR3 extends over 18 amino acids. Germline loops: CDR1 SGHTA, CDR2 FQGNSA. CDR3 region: CASSLARTSGSRSYEQYF. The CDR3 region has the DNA TGTGCCAGCAGCTTAGCGAGGACTAGCGGGAGTCGGTCCTACGAGCAGTACTTC.

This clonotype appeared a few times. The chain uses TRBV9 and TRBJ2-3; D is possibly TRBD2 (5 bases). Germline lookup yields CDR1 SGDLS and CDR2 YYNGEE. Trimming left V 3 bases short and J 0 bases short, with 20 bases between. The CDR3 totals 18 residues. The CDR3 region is CASSDPGSALFSTDTQYF. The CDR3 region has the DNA TGTGCCAGCAGCGACCCGGGATCAGCCCTTTTTAGCACAGATACGCAGTATTTT. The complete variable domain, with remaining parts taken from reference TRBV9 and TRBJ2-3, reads DSGVTQTPKHLITATGQRVTLRCSPRSGDLSVYWYQQSLDQGLQFLIQYYNGEERAKGNILERFSAQQFPDLHSELNLSSLELGDSALYFCASSDPGSALFSTDTQYFGPGTRLTVL.

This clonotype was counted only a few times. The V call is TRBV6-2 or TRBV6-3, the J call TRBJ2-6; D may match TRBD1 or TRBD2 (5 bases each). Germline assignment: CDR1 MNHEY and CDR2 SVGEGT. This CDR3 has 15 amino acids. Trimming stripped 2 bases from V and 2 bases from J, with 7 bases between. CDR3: CASSYLGAGANVLTF. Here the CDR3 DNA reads TGTGCCAGCAGTTACCTGGGGGCTGGGGCCAACGTCCTGACTTTC.

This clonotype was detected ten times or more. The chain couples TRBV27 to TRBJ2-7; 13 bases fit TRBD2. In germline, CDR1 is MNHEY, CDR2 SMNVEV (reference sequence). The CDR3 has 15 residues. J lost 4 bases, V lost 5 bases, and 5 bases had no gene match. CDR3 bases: TGTGCCAGCAGTCTCGGGACTAGCGGGGCTTACGAGCAGTACTTC. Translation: CASSLGTSGAYEQYF.

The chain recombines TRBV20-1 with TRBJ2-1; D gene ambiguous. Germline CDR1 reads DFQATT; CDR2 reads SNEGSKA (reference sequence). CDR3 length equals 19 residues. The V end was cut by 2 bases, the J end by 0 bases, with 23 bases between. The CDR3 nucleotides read TGCAGTGCTAGACCAAACCCGCTCATTCTAAGTCGCTCCTACAATGAGCAGTTCTTC. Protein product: CSARPNPLILSRSYNEQFF.

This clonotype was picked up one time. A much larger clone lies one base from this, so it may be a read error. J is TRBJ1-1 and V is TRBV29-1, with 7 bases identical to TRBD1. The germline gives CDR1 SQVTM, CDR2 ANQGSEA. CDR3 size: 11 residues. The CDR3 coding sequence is TGCAGCGTTGAAGGGGACAGACAAGCTCTCTTT. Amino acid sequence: CSVEGDRQALF.

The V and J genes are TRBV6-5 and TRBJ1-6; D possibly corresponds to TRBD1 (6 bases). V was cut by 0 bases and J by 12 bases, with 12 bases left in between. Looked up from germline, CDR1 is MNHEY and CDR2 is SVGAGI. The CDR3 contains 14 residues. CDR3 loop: CASSYSRETGPLHF. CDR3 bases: TGTGCCAGCAGTTACTCTAGAGAGACAGGACCCCTCCACTTT.

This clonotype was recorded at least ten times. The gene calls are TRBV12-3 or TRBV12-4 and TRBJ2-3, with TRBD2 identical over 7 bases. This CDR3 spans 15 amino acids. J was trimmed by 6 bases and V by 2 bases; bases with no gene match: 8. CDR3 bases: TGTGCCAGCAGTTTAACGGCGGGAGTAACGGATACGCAGTATTTT. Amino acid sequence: CASSLTAGVTDTQYF.

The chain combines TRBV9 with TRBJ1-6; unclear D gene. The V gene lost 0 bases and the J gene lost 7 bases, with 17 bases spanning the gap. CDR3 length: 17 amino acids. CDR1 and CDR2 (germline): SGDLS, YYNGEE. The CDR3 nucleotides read TGTGCCAGCAGCGTAGCGGGCTGGGTAGGGCCCAATTCACCCCTCCACTTT. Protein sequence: CASSVAGWVGPNSPLHF.

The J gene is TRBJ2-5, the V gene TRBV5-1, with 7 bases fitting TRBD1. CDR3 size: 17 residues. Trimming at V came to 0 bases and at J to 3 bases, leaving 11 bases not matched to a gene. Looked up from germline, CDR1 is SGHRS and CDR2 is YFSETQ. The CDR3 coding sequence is TGCGCCAGCAGCTTGGCTGGTATAGTACAGGGGAAAGAGACCCAGTACTTC. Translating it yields CASSLAGIVQGKETQYF. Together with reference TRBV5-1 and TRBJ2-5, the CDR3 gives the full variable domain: KAGVTQTPRYLIKTRGQQVTLSCSPISGHRSVSWYQQTPGQGLQFLFEYFSETQRNKGNFPGRFSGRQFSNSRSEMNVSTLELGDSALYLCASSLAGIVQGKETQYFGPGTRLLVL.

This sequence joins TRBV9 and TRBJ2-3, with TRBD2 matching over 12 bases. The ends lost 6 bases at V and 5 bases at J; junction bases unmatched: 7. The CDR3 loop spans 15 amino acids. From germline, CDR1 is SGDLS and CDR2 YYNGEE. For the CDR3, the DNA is TGTGCCAGCACCACACTGGGACTAGCGGGAGATACGCAGTATTTT. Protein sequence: CASTTLGLAGDTQYF.

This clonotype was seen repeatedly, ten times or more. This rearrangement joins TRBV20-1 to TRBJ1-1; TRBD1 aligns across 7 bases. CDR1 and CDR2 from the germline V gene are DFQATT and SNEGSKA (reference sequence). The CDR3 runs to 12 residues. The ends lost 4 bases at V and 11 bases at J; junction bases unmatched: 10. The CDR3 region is CSANDRDLEAFF. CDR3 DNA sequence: TGCAGTGCTAATGACAGGGACTTGGAGGCTTTCTTT.

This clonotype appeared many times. In DNA form, the CDR3 reads TGTGCCAGCAGCGTAGGTCAGGGTTTCAATCAGCCCCAGCATTTT. Translating it yields CASSVGQGFNQPQHF. The chain recombines TRBV9 with TRBJ1-5; D is perhaps TRBD1 (5 bases). This CDR3 contains 15 residues. The ends were cut back, 0 bases at V and 3 bases at J, with 10 bases in the middle. CDR1 and CDR2 from the germline V gene are SGDLS and YYNGEE.

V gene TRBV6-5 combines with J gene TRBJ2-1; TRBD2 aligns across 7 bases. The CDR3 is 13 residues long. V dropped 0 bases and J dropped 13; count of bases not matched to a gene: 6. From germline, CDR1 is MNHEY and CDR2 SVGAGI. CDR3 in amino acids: CASSYSSVGLQFF. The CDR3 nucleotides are TGTGCCAGCAGTTACTCGAGTGTGGGACTACAGTTCTTC.

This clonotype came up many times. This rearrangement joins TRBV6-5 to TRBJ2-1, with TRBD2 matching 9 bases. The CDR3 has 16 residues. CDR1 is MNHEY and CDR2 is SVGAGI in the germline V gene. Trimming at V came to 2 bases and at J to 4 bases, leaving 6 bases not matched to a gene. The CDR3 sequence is CASSYPTSGAYNEQFF. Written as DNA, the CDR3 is TGTGCCAGCAGTTACCCGACTAGCGGTGCTTACAATGAGCAGTTCTTC.

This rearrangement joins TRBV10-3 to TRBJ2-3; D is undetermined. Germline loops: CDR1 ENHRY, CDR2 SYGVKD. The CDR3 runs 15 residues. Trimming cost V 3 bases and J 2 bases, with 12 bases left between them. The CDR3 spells CAISEGLRATDTQYF. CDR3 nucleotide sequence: TGTGCCATCAGTGAAGGGTTAAGGGCCACAGATACGCAGTATTTT.

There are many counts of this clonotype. CDR3 sequence reads: CASSPGYGQETQYF. DNA of the CDR3: TGTGCCAGCAGCCCCGGTTATGGTCAAGAGACCCAGTACTTC. The chain has TRBV5-6 and TRBJ2-5, with D unclear. The germline V gene has CDR1 SGHDT and CDR2 YYEEEE. With 4 bases removed from V and 2 bases from J, the gap between germline ends came to 12 bases. The CDR3 length is 14 residues.

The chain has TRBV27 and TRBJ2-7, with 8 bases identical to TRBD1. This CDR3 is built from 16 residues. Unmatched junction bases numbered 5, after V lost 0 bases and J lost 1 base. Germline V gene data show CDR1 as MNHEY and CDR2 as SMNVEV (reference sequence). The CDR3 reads CASSLSAGTGSYEQYF. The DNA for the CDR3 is TGTGCCAGCAGTTTATCGGCCGGGACAGGTTCCTACGAGCAGTACTTC.

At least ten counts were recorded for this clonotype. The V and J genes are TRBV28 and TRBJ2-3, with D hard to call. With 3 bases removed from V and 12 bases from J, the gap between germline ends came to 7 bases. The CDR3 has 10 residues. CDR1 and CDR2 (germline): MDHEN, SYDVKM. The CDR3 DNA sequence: TGTGCCAGCAGTTTCGCAGTCCAGTATTTT. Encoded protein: CASSFAVQYF.

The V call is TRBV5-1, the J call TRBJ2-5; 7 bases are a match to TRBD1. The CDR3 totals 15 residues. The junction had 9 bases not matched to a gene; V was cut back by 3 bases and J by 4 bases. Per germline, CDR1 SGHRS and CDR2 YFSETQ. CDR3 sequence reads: CASSSGAAGGETQYF. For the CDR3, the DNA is TGCGCCAGCAGCTCAGGTGCGGCAGGGGGAGAGACCCAGTACTTC.

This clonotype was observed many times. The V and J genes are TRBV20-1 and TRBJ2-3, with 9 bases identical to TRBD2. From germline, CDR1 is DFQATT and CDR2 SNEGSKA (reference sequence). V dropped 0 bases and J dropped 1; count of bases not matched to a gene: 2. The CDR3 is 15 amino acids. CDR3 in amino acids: CSAREAGGRTDTQYF. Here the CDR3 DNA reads TGCAGTGCTAGAGAAGCGGGGGGCCGCACAGATACGCAGTATTTT.

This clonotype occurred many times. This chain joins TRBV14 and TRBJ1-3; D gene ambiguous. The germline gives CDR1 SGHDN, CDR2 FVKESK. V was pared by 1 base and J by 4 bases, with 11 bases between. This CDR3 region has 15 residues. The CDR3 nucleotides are TGTGCCAGCAGCCAAGTGTCGCAGTACGGAAACACCATATATTTT. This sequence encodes CASSQVSQYGNTIYF.

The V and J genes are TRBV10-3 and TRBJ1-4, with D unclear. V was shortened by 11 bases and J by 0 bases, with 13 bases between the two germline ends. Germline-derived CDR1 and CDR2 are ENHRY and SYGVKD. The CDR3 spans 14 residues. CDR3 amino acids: CAAGGGATNEKLFF. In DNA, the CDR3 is TGTGCCGCCGGAGGCGGTGCAACTAATGAAAAACTGTTTTTT.